The 31 T cell receptor beta chains listed next were all sequenced from one sample in a study of T cell repertoires in aging, cancer and after chemotherapy. The template was genomic DNA from peripheral blood, not RNA. TRB rearrangements spanning V, D and J were amplified using mixed TRB-A/B primers. In TCRdb, the multiplex PCR reads were re-called with MiXCR into one record per CDR3 protein. The sample includes thousands of distinct CDR3 sequences, roughly 28% of them seen just once. The specimen was blood. Receptors originate from a human donor in good health.

The rearrangement joins TRBV29-1 to TRBJ2-2; D uncertain. Germline V gene lookup returns CDR1 SQVTM and CDR2 ANQGSEA. CDR3 length: 14 residues. V lost 4 bases to trimming and J lost 2 bases, with 11 bases between them. CDR3 bases: TGCAGCGTTGCCCCCAGCCTAAACACCGGGGAGCTGTTTTTT. Amino acids: CSVAPSLNTGELFF.

This clonotype ranks as medium-sized (0.01 to 0.1%). This rearrangement joins TRBV27 to TRBJ2-7; possibly TRBD2 for D (6 bases). Trimming took off 3 bases at V and 3 bases at J, with 18 bases between the two ends. Germline CDR1 MNHEY, CDR2 SMNVEV (reference sequence). CDR3 length: 16 residues. CDR3 nucleotide sequence: TGTGCCAGCAGTTTGGGGCGGGGCCGAGGGATCTACGAGCAGTACTTC. Protein sequence: CASSLGRGRGIYEQYF.

The V and J genes are TRBV5-1 and TRBJ1-2; possible D gene TRBD1, 6 bases. Between the trimmed V and J ends, which lost 4 bases and 0 bases, there was a span of 19 bases. Germline V lookup: CDR1 SGHRS, CDR2 YFSETQ. The CDR3 covers 17 residues. The CDR3 spells CASSPRLTGTPNYGYTF. The CDR3 DNA sequence: TGCGCCAGCAGCCCCCGGTTAACAGGGACCCCTAACTATGGCTACACCTTC.

The chain couples TRBV6-2 or TRBV6-3 to TRBJ1-6; the D is unclear. CDR3 length: 13 residues. Germline loops: CDR1 MNHEY, CDR2 SVGEGT. Trimming stripped 6 bases from V and 4 bases from J, with 7 bases between. CDR3 loop: CASRTAYNSPLHF. CDR3 DNA: TGTGCCAGCAGGACGGCTTATAATTCACCCCTCCACTTT.

In its sample, this clonotype is medium-sized. CDR3 coding DNA: TGCAGTGCTTCCCGACCTCTTGGGACCGGGGAGCTGTTTTTT. Amino acids: CSASRPLGTGELFF. The J gene is TRBJ2-2, the V gene TRBV20-1, with D unclear. The CDR3 runs to 14 residues. Per germline, CDR1 DFQATT and CDR2 SNEGSKA (reference sequence). With 5 bases removed from V and 5 bases from J, the gap between germline ends came to 15 bases.

By sample fraction, this clonotype is medium-sized. The rearrangement joins TRBV27 to TRBJ2-5; D may be TRBD1 or TRBD2 (5 bases each). Looked up from germline, CDR1 is MNHEY and CDR2 is SMNVEV (reference sequence). The CDR3 runs to 14 residues. V dropped 6 bases and J dropped 5 bases, with 16 bases sitting between them. DNA of the CDR3: TGTGCCAGCAGCCCCGGGACCCGAGGGGAGACCCAGTACTTC. This codes for CASSPGTRGETQYF.

The chain joins TRBV20-1 to TRBJ1-1; perhaps TRBD1 as D (6 bases). Trimming shortened V by 6 bases and J by 8 bases, and 22 bases separated the two germline ends. The CDR3 is 14 amino acids. Germline V gene lookup returns CDR1 DFQATT and CDR2 SNEGSKA (reference sequence). The CDR3 is CSATPGGQGVEAFF. CDR3 DNA: TGCAGTGCAACACCCGGGGGGCAGGGCGTAGAAGCTTTCTTT.

The CDR3 DNA follows: TGTGCCAGCAGCTTTACTAGCGGGGGGGCCTGGGAGCAGTTCTTC. Its translation: CASSFTSGGAWEQFF. The chain couples TRBV5-5 to TRBJ2-1, with 13 bases identical to TRBD2. CDR3 length: 15 residues. The germline CDR1 and CDR2 sequences are SGHKS and YYEKEE (reference sequence). V was clipped by 2 bases and J by 10 bases; unmatched bases: 6.

On this clonotype: This may come from a read error, since a much larger clone is one base off. CDR3 in amino acids: CASSLSAGIYEQYF. In DNA form, the CDR3 reads TGTGCCAGCAGCTTAAGCGCTGGGATCTACGAGCAGTACTTC. J is TRBJ2-7 and V is TRBV19; D gene uncertain. The CDR3 is 14 residues long. Between the trimmed V and J ends, which lost 9 bases and 3 bases, there was a span of 18 bases. The germline gives CDR1 LNHDA, CDR2 SQIVND (reference sequence).

In this sample, this clonotype is medium-sized. V gene TRBV6-2 or TRBV6-3 combines with J gene TRBJ1-1, with D hard to call. CDR3 length equals 13 residues. Germline-derived CDR1 and CDR2 are MNHEY and SVGEGT. Deletions cut 6 bases from V and 0 bases from J, with 8 bases between. This CDR3 reads CASSRKLNTEAFF. The CDR3 DNA sequence: TGTGCCAGCAGCCGAAAACTGAACACTGAAGCTTTCTTT.

On this clonotype itself: A much larger clone is a single base away; this may be a read error. This chain connects TRBV20-1 to TRBJ2-3; 7 nucleotides line up with TRBD2. Trimming took 4 bases from V and 8 from J; bases not matched to a gene: 6. This CDR3 comprises 12 residues. Germline V gene sequence: CDR1 DFQATT, CDR2 SNEGSKA (reference sequence). For the CDR3, the DNA is TGCAGTGCTACCCCCAGGGAGGGTACGCAGTATTTT. Protein: CSATPREGTQYF.

By share, this clonotype ranks as medium-sized (0.01 to 0.1%). V and J are TRBV6-2 or TRBV6-3 and TRBJ2-1, with 12 bases aligning to TRBD2. V gave up 6 bases and J gave up 7 bases; unmatched junction bases: 7. Germline CDR1 reads MNHEY; CDR2 reads SVGEGT. The CDR3 spans 15 residues. Here the CDR3 DNA reads TGTGCCAGCAGAACTAGCGGGGGGCGTGGGAATGAGCAGTTCTTC. It is translated as CASRTSGGRGNEQFF.

The chain carries TRBV20-1 and TRBJ1-5, with 7 bases identical to TRBD1. With V trimmed by 3 bases and J by 3 bases, 11 bases remained unmatched. CDR3 length: 16 residues. The V gene's germline CDR1 is DFQATT and CDR2 SNEGSKA (reference sequence). The CDR3, as DNA: TGCAGTGCTAGGGCAGCGAGGGGGCGCAACAATCAGCCCCAGCATTTT. This encodes CSARAARGRNNQPQHF.

The table lists this clonotype with a few counts. This chain joins TRBV11-2 and TRBJ2-5; 9 nucleotides match TRBD1. This CDR3 has 16 amino acids. Trimming cost V 2 bases and J 5 bases; bases outside gene matches: 9. Per the germline V gene, CDR1 is SGHAT and CDR2 is FQNNGV. The CDR3 loop is CASSLFQTGGGETQYF. The CDR3 nucleotides are TGTGCCAGCAGCTTATTCCAAACAGGGGGCGGCGAGACCCAGTACTTC.

This chain links TRBV5-1 with TRBJ2-3; TRBD2 agrees at 8 bases. The CDR3 runs 15 residues. Germline V gives CDR1 SGHRS, CDR2 YFSETQ. The trim removed 2 bases at V and 0 bases at J, leaving 2 bases unmatched. CDR3 amino acids: CASSFRGGSTDTQYF. In DNA form, the CDR3 reads TGCGCCAGCAGCTTCCGGGGGGGTAGCACAGATACGCAGTATTTT.

The rearrangement uses TRBV7-2 and TRBJ2-2; D is perhaps TRBD1 (5 bases). The germline V gene encodes CDR1 SGHTA and CDR2 FQGNSA. The CDR3 runs to 12 residues. V lost 5 bases, J lost 8 bases, and 9 bases lay in between. CDR3 amino acids: CASSPRTGELFF. CDR3 nucleotide sequence: TGTGCCAGCAGCCCTAGGACAGGGGAGCTGTTTTTT.

The chain is built from TRBV20-1 and TRBJ2-7; unclear D gene. Trimming removed 5 bases from V and 6 bases from J, with 17 bases in between. CDR1 DFQATT and CDR2 SNEGSKA come from the germline V gene (reference sequence). The CDR3 runs to 13 residues. CDR3 protein: CSAGEGHPGEQYF. CDR3 sequence (DNA): TGCAGTGCTGGGGAAGGCCACCCTGGCGAGCAGTACTTC.

As regards this clonotype: A much larger clonotype is one base distant, so this may be a read error. The chain has TRBV6-1 and TRBJ1-1, with D possibly TRBD1 on 6 matching bases. Trimming shortened V by 4 bases and J by 2 bases, and 11 bases separated the two germline ends. Germline values: CDR1 MNHNS, CDR2 SASEGT. CDR3 length equals 14 residues. The CDR3 DNA reads as TGTGCCAGCAGTGTTCTGGACAGTAACACTGAAGCTTTCTTT. This translates into CASSVLDSNTEAFF.

On this clonotype: A read error may be the cause here, since a much bigger clone is one base away. The CDR3 is CASSLGQGTHAYTF. In nucleotides, the CDR3 is TGCGCCAGCAGCTTGGGACAGGGGACACATGCCTACACCTTC. The chain recombines TRBV5-1 with TRBJ1-2; TRBD1 agrees at 8 bases. Trimming at V came to 0 bases and at J to 10 bases, leaving 8 bases not matched to a gene. The CDR3 has 14 amino acids. The germline V gene has CDR1 SGHRS and CDR2 YFSETQ.

In this sample, this clonotype is medium-sized. CDR3 nucleotide sequence: TGTGCCAGCAGTTTCTCTCAATTAAAGGGGGTCCTTAGCAATCAGCCCCAGCATTTT. It specifies CASSFSQLKGVLSNQPQHF. The gene calls are TRBV27 and TRBJ1-5; TRBD1 might be the D (6 bases). The CDR3 covers 19 residues. The germline gives CDR1 MNHEY, CDR2 SMNVEV (reference sequence). V was shortened by 3 bases and J by 0 bases, with 21 bases between the two germline ends.

The rearrangement joins TRBV10-2 to TRBJ1-2; weak D call: TRBD1 (5 bases). V was shortened by 8 bases and J by 5 bases, with 15 bases between the two germline ends. This CDR3 is built from 13 residues. Looked up from germline, CDR1 is WSHSY and CDR2 is SAAADI. CDR3 amino acids: CASSPGAGYGYTF. CDR3 DNA: TGCGCCAGCTCCCCTGGGGCCGGATATGGCTACACCTTC.

This clonotype is judged medium-sized. V usage is TRBV27 and J usage is TRBJ2-5; D gene unclear. The CDR3 contains 11 residues. Trimming stripped 4 bases from V and 0 bases from J, with 0 bases between. The germline V gene has CDR1 MNHEY and CDR2 SMNVEV (reference sequence). CDR3: CASSYQETQYF. The CDR3 DNA reads TGTGCCAGCAGTTACCAAGAGACCCAGTACTTC.

Judged by abundance, this clonotype is large (0.1 to 1%). This sequence joins TRBV12-3 or TRBV12-4 and TRBJ2-2; D remains unclear. The CDR3 has 14 residues. The V and J ends lost 3 bases and 0 bases respectively, with 5 bases between them. CDR3 nucleotide sequence: TGTGCCAGCAGTTTGACATCGAACACCGGGGAGCTGTTTTTT. Its translation is CASSLTSNTGELFF.

This clonotype was detected only a few times. The chain recombines TRBV20-1 with TRBJ1-1; D uncertain. Trimming removed 4 bases at V and 7 bases at J, with 13 bases between. This CDR3 spans 12 amino acids. The germline CDR1 and CDR2 sequences are DFQATT and SNEGSKA (reference sequence). The CDR3 sequence: CSAKKDEIEAFF. Here the CDR3 DNA reads TGCAGTGCTAAAAAAGACGAGATTGAAGCTTTCTTT.

By sample share, this clonotype is medium-sized (0.01 to 0.1%). This chain links TRBV21-1 with TRBJ2-3; the table assigns TRBD2, which was not confirmed against the DNA. TRBV21-1 is a pseudogene. The CDR3 sequence is 19 residues long. Written as DNA, the CDR3 is TGTGCCAGCAGCACAAAGGAGGGCTGGGGGAAGGGGTGCACAGATACGCAGTATTTT. This codes for CASSTKEGWGKGCTDTQYF.

This rearrangement joins TRBV12-3 or TRBV12-4 to TRBJ2-5; TRBD1 agrees at 7 bases. This CDR3 is built from 15 residues. The trim removed 4 bases at V and 1 base at J, leaving 6 bases unmatched. The CDR3 region has the DNA TGTGCCAGCAGTTCACCTTGGGACAGCCAAGAGACCCAGTACTTC. Its translation: CASSSPWDSQETQYF.

This clonotype is medium-sized in the sample. The chain uses TRBV7-2 and TRBJ2-3; the D is unclear. Between the trimmed V and J ends, which lost 1 base and 3 bases, there was a span of 8 bases. CDR3 length: 14 amino acids. Per the germline V gene, CDR1 is SGHTA and CDR2 is FQGNSA. CDR3 protein: CASSLELGTDTQYF. The CDR3 DNA is TGTGCCAGCAGCTTAGAATTGGGTACAGATACGCAGTATTTT.

By share, this clonotype ranks as large. The chain uses TRBV4-3 and TRBJ1-5; D remains unclear. This CDR3 is 13 amino acids long. V was shortened by 0 bases and J by 7 bases, with 7 bases between the two germline ends. Germline CDR1 LGHNA, CDR2 YSLEER. For the CDR3, the DNA is TGCGCCAGCAGCCAAGATCTTTTGCAGCCCCAGCATTTT. Translated, it gives CASSQDLLQPQHF.

V and J are TRBV4-3 and TRBJ2-3; 10 nucleotides match TRBD2. The CDR3 is 18 residues long. J gave up 4 bases and V 4 bases, and 14 bases lay outside the gene matches. Per germline, CDR1 LGHNA and CDR2 YSLEER. CDR3 in amino acids: CASSLLPPSGSSADTQYF. The CDR3 bases are TGCGCCAGCAGCCTCCTTCCTCCTAGCGGGAGTAGCGCAGATACGCAGTATTTT.

In nucleotides, the CDR3 is TGTGCCAGCAGCTTAGGGTGGGTGGAAACGAACACTGAAGCTTTCTTT. As protein: CASSLGWVETNTEAFF. V and J are TRBV7-2 and TRBJ1-1; the D is unclear. Trimming pared 1 base from V and 1 base from J, leaving 13 bases between. CDR3 length: 16 amino acids. The germline gives CDR1 SGHTA, CDR2 FQGNSA.

Comments on this clonotype: A much larger clone differs by one base, so this may be a read error. The V and J genes are TRBV19 and TRBJ1-5; possible D gene TRBD1, 5 bases. Germline V gene data show CDR1 as LNHDA and CDR2 as SQIVND (reference sequence). V lost 0 bases, J lost 9 bases, and 12 bases lay in between. The CDR3 runs to 14 residues. The DNA of the CDR3 is TGTGCCAGTAGTATAGATTTGACAGTCCTGCCCCAGCATTTT. Translated, it gives CASSIDLTVLPQHF.